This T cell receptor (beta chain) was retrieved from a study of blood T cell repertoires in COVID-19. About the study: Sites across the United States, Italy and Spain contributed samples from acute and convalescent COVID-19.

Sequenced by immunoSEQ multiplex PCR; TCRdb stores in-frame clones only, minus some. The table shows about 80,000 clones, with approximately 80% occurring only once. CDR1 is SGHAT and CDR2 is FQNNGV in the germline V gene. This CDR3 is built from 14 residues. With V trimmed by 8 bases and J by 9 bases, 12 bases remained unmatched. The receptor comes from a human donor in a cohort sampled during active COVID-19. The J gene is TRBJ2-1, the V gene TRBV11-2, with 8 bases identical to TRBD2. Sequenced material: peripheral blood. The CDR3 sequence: CASAFGGGGSEQFF. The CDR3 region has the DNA TGTGCCAGCGCCTTCGGGGGGGGCGGGTCTGAGCAGTTCTTC.